These 18 T cell receptor beta chains were sequenced from one sample in a study of cytomegalovirus exposure and HLA in healthy donors. PCR amplification relied on 60 Vbeta primers (plus 13 Jbeta primers). Data came from immunoSEQ multiplex PCR; TCRdb stores just in-frame clones and leaves some out. The profile shows 93,000 or so clones, 84% of them singletons. Material: PBMCs. The receptors here all came from a young woman in good health and CMV-seropositive.

V gene TRBV5-1 combines with J gene TRBJ2-5, with TRBD2 as a possible D gene (7 bases). The germline V and J ends were trimmed by 5 bases and 1 base, with 15 bases remaining between them. The CDR3 has 15 amino acids. Germline lookup yields CDR1 SGHRS and CDR2 YFSETQ. CDR3 sequence reads: CASRHGRGPQETQYF. In DNA, the CDR3 is TGCGCCAGCAGACACGGGCGGGGGCCCCAAGAGACCCAGTACTTC.

The genes are TRBV6-1 and TRBJ1-1, with no clear D. The CDR3 length is 14 residues. The germline V gene encodes CDR1 MNHNS and CDR2 SASEGT. V was clipped by 5 bases and J by 1 base, with 11 bases between them. The CDR3 region has the DNA TGTGCCAGCAGTTTCCGAGGGCGGAACACTGAAGCTTTCTTT. Residues: CASSFRGRNTEAFF.

CDR3 sequence reads: CASSILTATSTGSFYEQYF. The CDR3 bases are TGTGCCAGTAGTATTTTGACGGCTACTTCGACAGGGTCATTCTACGAGCAGTACTTC. The rearrangement links TRBV19 to TRBJ2-7, with TRBD1 identical over 7 bases. The CDR3 extends over 19 amino acids. Germline loops: CDR1 LNHDA, CDR2 SQIVND (reference sequence). V was pared by 3 bases and J by 3 bases, with 20 bases of the junction left unmatched.

The chain is built from TRBV6-5 and TRBJ2-7; no definite D call. This CDR3 is built from 14 residues. Trimming removed 4 bases at V and 0 bases at J, with 10 bases between. Germline assignment: CDR1 MNHEY and CDR2 SVGAGI. Written as DNA, the CDR3 is TGTGCCAGCAGTTCGAAGACAACCTCCTACGAGCAGTACTTC. It yields the protein CASSSKTTSYEQYF.

The chain is built from TRBV9 and TRBJ2-1; a possible D gene is TRBD2 (5 bases). The V gene lost 5 bases and the J gene lost 0 bases, with 12 bases spanning the gap. The CDR3 consists of 15 residues. Germline CDR1 SGDLS, CDR2 YYNGEE. The CDR3 DNA reads TGTGCCAGCAGTGTGGGGAGAAGCTCCTACAATGAGCAGTTCTTC. It is translated as CASSVGRSSYNEQFF.

The chain combines TRBV28 with TRBJ2-1, with 9 bases identical to TRBD2. J gave up 4 bases and V 5 bases, and 9 bases lay outside the gene matches. The CDR3 runs to 16 residues. Looked up from germline, CDR1 is MDHEN and CDR2 is SYDVKM. Here the CDR3 DNA reads TGTGCCAGCAGTGTCATTTATAGCGGGAGTTACAATGAGCAGTTCTTC. Its translation: CASSVIYSGSYNEQFF.

This rearrangement joins TRBV15 to TRBJ1-1; 9 positions agree with TRBD1. Trimming at V came to 5 bases and at J to 0 bases, leaving 4 bases not matched to a gene. This CDR3 has 15 residues. Germline V lookup: CDR1 LNHNV, CDR2 YYDKDF (reference sequence). In DNA form, the CDR3 reads TGTGCCACCAGCCCCACAGGGGGCATGAACACTGAAGCTTTCTTT. Its translation: CATSPTGGMNTEAFF. The whole variable domain, filled in from reference TRBV15 and TRBJ1-1, reads DAMVIQNPRYQVTQFGKPVTLSCSQTLNHNVMYWYQQKSSQAPKLLFHYYDKDFNNEADTPDNFQSRRPNTSFCFLDIRSPGLGDTAMYLCATSPTGGMNTEAFFGQGTRLTVV.

V gene TRBV4-2 combines with J gene TRBJ2-7; 10 nucleotides agree with TRBD2. Germline V lookup: CDR1 LGHNA, CDR2 YNFKEQ. This CDR3 has 16 residues. Trimming removed 4 bases from V and 4 bases from J; junction bases left unmatched: 10. DNA for the CDR3: TGTGCCAGCAGCCTCAACCCTAGCGGGAGAAATTACGAGCAGTACTTC. This translates into CASSLNPSGRNYEQYF.

This rearrangement joins TRBV2 to TRBJ1-2; 7 positions agree with TRBD1. The J segment lost 4 bases and the V segment lost 6 bases, leaving 5 bases of the junction unmatched. In germline, CDR1 is SNHLY, CDR2 FYNNEI. CDR3 length equals 13 residues. The CDR3 region is CASRRQGLYGYTF. The CDR3 DNA reads as TGTGCCAGCAGGCGACAGGGCCTCTATGGCTACACCTTC.

A few counts support this clone. The genes are TRBV5-5 and TRBJ1-2; TRBD1 might be the D (6 bases). Trimming stripped 4 bases from V and 1 base from J, with 14 bases between. The CDR3 is 15 residues long. Germline V gene data show CDR1 as SGHKS and CDR2 as YYEKEE (reference sequence). In DNA, the CDR3 is TGTGCCAGCAGCATGACAGGCCGGGTTAACTATGGCTACACCTTC. Translating it yields CASSMTGRVNYGYTF. The full variable domain, in which reference TRBV5-5 and TRBJ1-2 provide the parts outside the CDR3, is DAGVTQSPTHLIKTRGQQVTLRCSPISGHKSVSWYQQVLGQGPQFIFQYYEKEERGRGNFPDRFSARQFPNYSSELNVNALLLGDSALYLCASSMTGRVNYGYTFGSGTRLTVV.

The J gene is TRBJ1-5, the V gene TRBV12-5; D is unclear. The CDR3 has 15 residues. V lost 2 bases and J 3 bases, leaving 11 bases between the germline ends. Germline loops: CDR1 LGHNT, CDR2 FRNRAP. CDR3 protein: CASGLYPGLNQPQHF. CDR3 in DNA: TGTGCTAGTGGTTTGTATCCAGGTCTCAATCAGCCCCAGCATTTT.

CDR3 loop: CASNRQGATYNEQFF. The CDR3 nucleotides read TGTGCCAGCAATCGACAGGGGGCGACCTACAATGAGCAGTTCTTC. The chain couples TRBV6-5 to TRBJ2-1; 10 bases are a match to TRBD1. Germline V gene sequence: CDR1 MNHEY, CDR2 SVGAGI. V dropped 7 bases and J dropped 2; count of bases not matched to a gene: 5. This CDR3 comprises 15 residues.

The V call is TRBV7-9, the J call TRBJ2-1; D perhaps matches TRBD1 (6 bases). The CDR3 is 15 residues long. V lost 2 bases to trimming and J lost 4 bases, with 12 bases between them. Germline CDR1 SEHNR, CDR2 FQNEAQ (reference sequence). The CDR3 protein is CASSLKGDRYNEQFF. The CDR3 DNA reads as TGTGCCAGCAGCTTAAAGGGGGACCGGTACAATGAGCAGTTCTTC. The full variable domain, rest sourced from reference TRBV7-9 and TRBJ2-1, is DTGVSQNPRHKITKRGQNVTFRCDPISEHNRLYWYRQTLGQGPEFLTYFQNEAQLEKSRLLSDRFSAERPKGSFSTLEIQRTEQGDSAMYLCASSLKGDRYNEQFFGPGTRLTVL.

This rearrangement joins TRBV15 to TRBJ2-1; perhaps TRBD2 as D (7 bases). The CDR3 is 16 amino acids. CDR1 and CDR2 (germline): LNHNV, YYDKDF (reference sequence). Between the trimmed V and J ends, which lost 0 bases and 2 bases, there was a span of 11 bases. The CDR3: CATSRDRGGTYNEQFF. The CDR3 nucleotides are TGTGCCACCAGCAGAGACAGGGGAGGGACCTACAATGAGCAGTTCTTC.

V gene TRBV11-2 combines with J gene TRBJ2-6; D ambiguous. Germline V gene lookup returns CDR1 SGHAT and CDR2 FQNNGV. The CDR3 has 14 amino acids. Trimming stripped 3 bases from V and 2 bases from J, with 5 bases between. In DNA, the CDR3 is TGTGCCAGCAGCTTGACTCCTGGGGCCAACGTCCTGACTTTC. It specifies CASSLTPGANVLTF.

The V gene is TRBV6-1, the J gene TRBJ1-4; 10 bases line up with TRBD1. V lost 1 base and J lost 6; bases outside the gene matches: 5. This CDR3 is built from 16 residues. From germline, CDR1 is MNHNS and CDR2 SASEGT. The CDR3 bases are TGTGCCAGCAGTGAAGGTTTCGGGACAGGGGATGAAAAACTGTTTTTT. This sequence encodes CASSEGFGTGDEKLFF.

The chain carries TRBV4-1 and TRBJ1-3; 11 nucleotides align to TRBD1. Germline-derived CDR1 and CDR2 are MGHRA and YSYEKL. V lost 0 bases, J lost 3 bases, and 7 bases stayed unmatched. The CDR3 is made up of 18 amino acids. The CDR3: CASSQDRTGGADGNTIYF. The DNA of the CDR3 is TGCGCCAGCAGCCAAGATCGGACAGGGGGCGCCGATGGAAACACCATATATTTT.

This clone occurred a few times. CDR3 loop: CASSVDTTLGYGYTF. In DNA, the CDR3 is TGTGCCAGCAGTGTGGACACTACTCTCGGCTATGGCTACACCTTC. The chain recombines TRBV6-1 with TRBJ1-2; D perhaps matches TRBD1 (5 bases). V was shortened by 4 bases and J by 4 bases, with 16 bases between the two germline ends. Germline V gene lookup returns CDR1 MNHNS and CDR2 SASEGT. CDR3 size: 15 residues.